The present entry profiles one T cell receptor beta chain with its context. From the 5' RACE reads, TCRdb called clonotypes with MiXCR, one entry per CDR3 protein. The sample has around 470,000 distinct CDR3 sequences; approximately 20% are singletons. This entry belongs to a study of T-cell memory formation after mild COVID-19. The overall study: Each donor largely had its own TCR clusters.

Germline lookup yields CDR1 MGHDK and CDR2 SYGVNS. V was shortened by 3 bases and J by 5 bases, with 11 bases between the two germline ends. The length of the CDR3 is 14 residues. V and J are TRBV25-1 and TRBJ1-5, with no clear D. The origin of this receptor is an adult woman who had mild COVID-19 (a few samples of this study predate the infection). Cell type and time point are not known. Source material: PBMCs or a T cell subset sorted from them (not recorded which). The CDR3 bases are TGTGCCAGCAGTGAGGGCTCGGGATATCAGCCCCAGCATTTT. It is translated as CASSEGSGYQPQHF. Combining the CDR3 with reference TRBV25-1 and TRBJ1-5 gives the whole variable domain EADIYQTPRYLVIGTGKKITLECSQTMGHDKMYWYQQDPGMELHLIHYSYGVNSTEKGDLSSESTVSRIRTEHFPLTLESARPSHTSQYLCASSEGSGYQPQHFGDGTRLSIL.